These 10 T cell receptor beta chains were sequenced from one sample in a study of identical twins. One entry per CDR3 protein, called by TCRdb with MiXCR from the 5' RACE reads. The sample lists 250,000 or so distinct CDR3 sequences; 5.5% to 7% were seen once. This sample was also put to use in a study of yellow fever vaccine responses in identical twins.

The sample consisted of memory (CD45RO+) T cells sorted from blood. These receptors were obtained from a woman younger than 30 in good health.

In this sample, this clonotype turned up many times. This chain uses TRBV7-8 with TRBJ1-5; no definite D call. CDR3 length: 15 amino acids. Germline V gene data show CDR1 as SGHVS and CDR2 as FQNEAQ. Trimming took 1 base from V and 4 from J, leaving 11 bases between them. The CDR3 nucleotides are TGTGCCAGCAGCTTAGTGGCAGTCGTAAATCAGCCCCAGCATTTT. Amino acid sequence: CASSLVAVVNQPQHF.

This clonotype was seen many times. The gene calls are TRBV29-1 and TRBJ2-4; perhaps TRBD2 as D (6 bases). The germline V and J ends were trimmed by 0 bases and 0 bases, with 9 bases remaining between them. Germline V gene data show CDR1 as SQVTM and CDR2 as ANQGSEA. This CDR3 has 15 residues. In nucleotides, the CDR3 is TGCAGCGTTGAAGATCTAGCGTTAGCCAAAAACATTCAGTACTTC. This codes for CSVEDLALAKNIQYF.

This clonotype occurred many times. This sequence joins TRBV5-1 and TRBJ1-5; TRBD1 might be the D (5 bases). Germline lookup yields CDR1 SGHRS and CDR2 YFSETQ. Trimming removed 0 bases at V and 4 bases at J, with 11 bases between. The CDR3 has 15 residues. CDR3 nucleotides: TGCGCCAGCAGCTTGGACGGGGACGCAAATCAGCCCCAGCATTTT. Its protein is CASSLDGDANQPQHF.

The chain couples TRBV5-1 to TRBJ2-1; 9 nucleotides match TRBD2. Unmatched junction bases numbered 8, after V lost 1 base and J lost 9 bases. The germline CDR1 and CDR2 sequences are SGHRS and YFSETQ. The CDR3 runs to 15 residues. CDR3 in amino acids: CASSLTTSGPGEQFF. In DNA, the CDR3 is TGCGCCAGCAGCTTGACGACTAGCGGACCCGGTGAGCAGTTCTTC.

Only a few counts were recorded for this clonotype. The chain uses TRBV7-9 and TRBJ2-7; D gene uncertain. The CDR3 length is 12 residues. Germline V gene data show CDR1 as SEHNR and CDR2 as FQNEAQ (reference sequence). Trimming shortened V by 2 bases and J by 7 bases, and 9 bases separated the two germline ends. CDR3 protein: CASSLLGREQYF. CDR3 DNA: TGTGCCAGCAGCTTACTTGGGCGGGAGCAGTACTTC.

This clonotype was picked up many times. The chain has TRBV5-1 and TRBJ2-5; D gene uncertain. The V and J ends lost 0 bases and 1 base respectively, with 16 bases between them. Germline V gene sequence: CDR1 SGHRS, CDR2 YFSETQ. The CDR3 contains 17 residues. DNA for the CDR3: TGCGCCAGCAGCTTGGGGGTCGGTATGAGCTTCCAAGAGACCCAGTACTTC. Amino acids: CASSLGVGMSFQETQYF.

The J gene is TRBJ1-1, the V gene TRBV13; D is perhaps TRBD1 (6 bases). The V end lost 5 bases, the J end lost 10 bases, and 17 bases lay between the germline ends. This CDR3 comprises 13 residues. The V gene's germline CDR1 is PRHDT and CDR2 FYEKMQ (reference sequence). The DNA for the CDR3 is TGTGCCAGCAGCACCCGACAGGTTGGAGGAGCTTTCTTT. As protein: CASSTRQVGGAFF.

The rearrangement links TRBV27 to TRBJ2-1; 9 nucleotides line up with TRBD1. Per the germline V gene, CDR1 is MNHEY and CDR2 is SMNVEV (reference sequence). The CDR3 runs 17 residues. V shed 2 bases and J 5 bases; nucleotides not matched to a gene: 10. In DNA, the CDR3 is TGTGCCAGCAGTTTAAGTAGGGGGGACAGGGCTAACAATGAGCAGTTCTTC. Residues: CASSLSRGDRANNEQFF.

This clonotype was observed a handful of times. This chain connects TRBV27 to TRBJ2-2; D is possibly TRBD2 (6 bases). Looked up from germline, CDR1 is MNHEY and CDR2 is SMNVEV (reference sequence). The length of the CDR3 is 14 residues. Trimming cost V 3 bases and J 5 bases, with 10 bases left between them. In nucleotides, the CDR3 is TGTGCCAGCAGTTTCACGGGACTGACCGGGGAGCTGTTTTTT. It codes for CASSFTGLTGELFF.

V and J are TRBV9 and TRBJ2-3, with D perhaps matching TRBD2 (6 bases). The V gene lost 4 bases and the J gene lost 2 bases, with 23 bases spanning the gap. The CDR3 is 18 residues long. CDR1 is SGDLS and CDR2 is YYNGEE in the germline V gene. The DNA of the CDR3 is TGTGCCAGCAGCCCCCATAGCGGCACCCGCCCCGTCACAGATACGCAGTATTTT. This codes for CASSPHSGTRPVTDTQYF.